This T cell receptor beta chain is drawn from a study of identical twins. The CDR3 covers 17 residues. Germline loops: CDR1 SGHVS, CDR2 FNYEAQ. Losses at the gene ends were 6 bases for V and 3 bases for J; bases not matched to a gene: 12. Overall study results and limits: Twin-shared out-of-frame alpha sequences were enriched for low generation probability.

Points on this clonotype: Its antigen is as yet unknown.

TCRdb used MiXCR to reprocess the 5' RACE reads, holding one entry per CDR3 protein. In the table there are fewer than 350,000 distinct CDR3 sequences, 8% to 9% of which are singletons. This sample was also put to use in a study of yellow fever vaccine responses in identical twins.

What was sequenced was memory (CD45RO+) T cells sorted from blood. The sequence came from a woman aged 18-29 years in good health. V and J are TRBV7-6 and TRBJ1-4, with 8 bases identical to TRBD1. CDR3 DNA: TGTGCCAGCAGTCCGAGTGGCAGGGGGCTTTCTAATGAAAAACTGTTTTTT. Protein sequence: CASSPSGRGLSNEKLFF.